This T cell receptor (beta chain) was captured by sequencing in a study of shared clonotypes between healthy human individuals. Study-level information: A donor's plate count was three for CD4 naive and three for CD4 memory; CD8 naive had two and CD8 memory one. General observations from the study: The generation probabilities recorded for non-shared clonotypes fell below those of clonotypes shared by all four donors. Several donors held about 5% of naive CD4 clonotypes in common.

As regards this clone: Antigen unknown.

From germline, CDR1 is PRHDT and CDR2 FYEKMQ (reference sequence). The CDR3 covers 14 residues. V was shortened by 5 bases and J by 3 bases, with 13 bases between the two germline ends. Over several immunoSEQ plates, each subset's genomic DNA was distributed in even portions. This table comes from immunoSEQ multiplex PCR, and its TCRdb copy is limited to in-frame clones, with some not included. The sample comprises nearly 2 million clones, over 85% of which are singletons, and more than 0.95% rests with the top ten. The naive CD8 population came from CD45RO-negative cells selected for CCR7, without terminally differentiated effector memory CD45RA+ cells.

Sequences were obtained from naive CD8+ T cells sorted from blood. The receptor was isolated from a man aged 18 to 35 in good health. The chain carries TRBV13 and TRBJ2-5; D gene unclear. Here the CDR3 DNA reads TGTGCCAGCAGCCGAGTGGCCTCTGAAGAGACCCAGTACTTC. It codes for CASSRVASEETQYF. The full variable domain, its missing parts supplied by reference TRBV13 and TRBJ2-5, is AAGVIQSPRHLIKEKRETATLKCYPIPRHDTVYWYQQGPGQDPQFLISFYEKMQSDKGSIPDRFSAQQFSDYHSELNMSSLELGDSALYFCASSRVASEETQYFGPGTRLLVL.